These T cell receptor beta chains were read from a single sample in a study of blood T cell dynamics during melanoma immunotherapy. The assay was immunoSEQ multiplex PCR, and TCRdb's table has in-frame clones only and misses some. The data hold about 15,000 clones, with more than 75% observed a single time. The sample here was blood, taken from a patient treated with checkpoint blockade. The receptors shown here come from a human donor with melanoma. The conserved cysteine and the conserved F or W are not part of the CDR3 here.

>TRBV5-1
ASSLAGGAFYEQY
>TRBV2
ASWGSGGLNTGELF
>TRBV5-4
ASSLIGGAETQY
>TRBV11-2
ASSLVGGHGEQY
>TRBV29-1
SVGPGANQPQH
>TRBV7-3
ASSRSGTDNTEAF
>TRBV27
ASSLSSGGNTQY
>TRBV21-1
ASSRRDRGESNYGYT
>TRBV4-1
ASSHPPARDIQY
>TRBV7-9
ASSPGSNEQF
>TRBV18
ASSPIQGQETQY
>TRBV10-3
AISDFLSGEGYNSPLH
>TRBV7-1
ASSYGGDSYEQY
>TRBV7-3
ASSLTIVAEQY
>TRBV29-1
SVAPTNTGELF
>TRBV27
ASRPGTGQETQY
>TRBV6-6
ASSYYFRGLSGAF
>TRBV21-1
ASSKASGSSHEQY
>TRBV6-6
ASSYSIRQGVYEQY
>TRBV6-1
ASSELRGFQETQY
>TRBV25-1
ASSESFLGPRRNEQF
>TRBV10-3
AISDPQRGSLEQF
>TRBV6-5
ASSSDRLPKGGKLF
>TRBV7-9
ASSRSGQATNEKLF
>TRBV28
ASNPRAEGRNTIY
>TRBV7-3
ASSLSTGPGELF
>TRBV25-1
ASSEFRGGTEAF
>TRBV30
AWSAYRGNTEAF
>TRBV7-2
ASSLVVTGGGQPQH